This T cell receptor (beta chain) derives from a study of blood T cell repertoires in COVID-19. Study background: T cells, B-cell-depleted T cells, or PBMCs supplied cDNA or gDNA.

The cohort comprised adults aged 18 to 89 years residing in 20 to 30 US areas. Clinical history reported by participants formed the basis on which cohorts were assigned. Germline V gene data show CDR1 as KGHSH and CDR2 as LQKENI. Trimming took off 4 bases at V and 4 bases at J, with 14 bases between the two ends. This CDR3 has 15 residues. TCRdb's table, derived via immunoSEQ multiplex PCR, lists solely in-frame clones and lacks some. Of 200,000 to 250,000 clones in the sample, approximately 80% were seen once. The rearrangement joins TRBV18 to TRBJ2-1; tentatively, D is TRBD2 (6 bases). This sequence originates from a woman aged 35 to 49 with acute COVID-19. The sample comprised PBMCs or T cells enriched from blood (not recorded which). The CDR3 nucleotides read TGTGCCAGCTCACGAGCGGGCGAGACGTACAATGAGCAGTTCTTC. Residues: CASSRAGETYNEQFF. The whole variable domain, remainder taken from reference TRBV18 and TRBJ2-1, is NAGVMQNPRHLVRRRGQEARLRCSPMKGHSHVYWYRQLPEEGLKFMVYLQKENIIDESGMPKERFSAEFPKEGPSILRIQQVVRGDSAAYFCASSRAGETYNEQFFGPGTRLTVL.